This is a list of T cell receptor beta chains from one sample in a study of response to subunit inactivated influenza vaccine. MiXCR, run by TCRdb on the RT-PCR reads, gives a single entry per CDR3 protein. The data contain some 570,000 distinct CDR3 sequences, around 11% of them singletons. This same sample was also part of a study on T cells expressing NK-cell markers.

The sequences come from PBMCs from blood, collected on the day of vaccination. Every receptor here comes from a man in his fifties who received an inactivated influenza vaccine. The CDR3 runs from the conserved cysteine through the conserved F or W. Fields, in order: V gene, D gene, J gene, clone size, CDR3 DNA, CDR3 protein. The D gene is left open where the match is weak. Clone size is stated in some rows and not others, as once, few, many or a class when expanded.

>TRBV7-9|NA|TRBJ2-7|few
TGTGCCAGCAGCTCCTGGGACTCCTACGAGCAGTACTTC
CASSSWDSYEQYF
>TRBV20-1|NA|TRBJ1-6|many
TGCAGTGCTAGTGATAGTAGAAGGCCTAATTCACCCCTCCACTTT
CSASDSRRPNSPLHF
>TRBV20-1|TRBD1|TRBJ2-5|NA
TGCAGTGCACAGCAGGGGGCGGGGACCCAGTACTTC
CSAQQGAGTQYF
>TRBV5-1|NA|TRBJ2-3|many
TGCGCCAGCAGCTACAGGGCAAGCACAGATACGCAGTATTTT
CASSYRASTDTQYF
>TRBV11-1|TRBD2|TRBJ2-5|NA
TGTGCCAGCAGCCTGGGGACAGGGGGACTAGCGGGAGCCCAAGAGACCCAGTACTTC
CASSLGTGGLAGAQETQYF
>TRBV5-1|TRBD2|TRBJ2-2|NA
TGCGCCAGCAGCCTAGAGCGGGGGACAAACACCGGGGAGCTGTTTTTT
CASSLERGTNTGELFF
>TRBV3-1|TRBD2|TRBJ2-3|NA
TGTGCCAGCAGCCGAGTTTGGGGGGGAGGAGATACGCAGTATTTT
CASSRVWGGGDTQYF
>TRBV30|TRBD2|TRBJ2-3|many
TGTGCCTGGAGTGGGGTAGCGGGAGCCGATACGCAGTATTTT
CAWSGVAGADTQYF
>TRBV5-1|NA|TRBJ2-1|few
TGCGCCAGCAGCTTTGCAGGGTTTGACAATGAGCAGTTCTTC
CASSFAGFDNEQFF
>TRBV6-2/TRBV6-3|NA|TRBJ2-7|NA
TGTGCCAGCAGAGCTACTCCAGCCTACGAGCAGTACTTC
CASRATPAYEQYF
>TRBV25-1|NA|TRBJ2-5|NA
TGTGCCAGCAGTGAGGCGGGTCGAGAGACCCAGTACTTC
CASSEAGRETQYF
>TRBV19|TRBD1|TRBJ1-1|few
TGTGCCAGTAGTTTATCGGACAGGACTGAAGCTTTCTTT
CASSLSDRTEAFF
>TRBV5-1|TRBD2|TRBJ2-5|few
TGCGCCAGCAGCACAGGGACTAGCGGGAGGCGGGAAGAGACCCAGTACTTC
CASSTGTSGRREETQYF
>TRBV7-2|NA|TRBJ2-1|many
TGTGCCAGCAGCTCAGGTGGAAATGAGCAGTTCTTC
CASSSGGNEQFF
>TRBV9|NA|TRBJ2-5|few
TGTGCCAGCAGCGTACAGGGGAATGTCGTGGAGACCCAGTACTTC
CASSVQGNVVETQYF
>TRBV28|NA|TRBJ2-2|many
TGTGCCAGCAGTTTCGTCGGCAGGCGAAACACCGGGGAGCTGTTTTTT
CASSFVGRRNTGELFF
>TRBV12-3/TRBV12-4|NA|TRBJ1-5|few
TGTGCCAGCAGTCTCGACGGCGTACGTCAGCCCCAGCATTTT
CASSLDGVRQPQHF
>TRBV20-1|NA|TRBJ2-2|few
TGCAGTGCTAGAGATGGTGACTGGCGCACCGGGGAGCTGTTTTTT
CSARDGDWRTGELFF
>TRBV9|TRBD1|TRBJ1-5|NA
TGTGCCAGCAGCTCCACAGGGGAGAAAGGCAATCAGCCCCAGCATTTT
CASSSTGEKGNQPQHF
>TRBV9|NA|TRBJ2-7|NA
TGTGCCAGCAGCGCGAACACCTGGGACGAGCAGTACTTC
CASSANTWDEQYF
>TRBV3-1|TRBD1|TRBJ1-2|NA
TGTGCCAGCAGCCAGGGTACAGGGGGATTTTATGGCTACACCTTC
CASSQGTGGFYGYTF
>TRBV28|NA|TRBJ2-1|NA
TGTGCCAGCAGCCCCGCTAGCCTTGAGCAGTTCTTC
CASSPASLEQFF
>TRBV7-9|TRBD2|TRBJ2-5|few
TGTGCCAGCAGCATGTCTAGCGGGGTGGAGACCCAGTACTTC
CASSMSSGVETQYF
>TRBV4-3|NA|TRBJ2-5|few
TGCGCCAGCAGCCAAGATGTAACAGGGAGTGGAGAGACCCAGTACTTC
CASSQDVTGSGETQYF
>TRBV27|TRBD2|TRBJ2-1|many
TGTGCCAGCAGTCTCCTGACTAGCGGGAGTTTTGTCAGTGGCAATGAGCAGTTCTTC
CASSLLTSGSFVSGNEQFF
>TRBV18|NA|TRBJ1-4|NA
TGTGCCAGCTCACCGGGACCGGAGGAAAAACTGTTTTTT
CASSPGPEEKLFF
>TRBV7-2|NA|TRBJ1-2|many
TGTGCCAGCAGCTTAGTGTCAGATGCAAACTATGGCTACACCTTC
CASSLVSDANYGYTF
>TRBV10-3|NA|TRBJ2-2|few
TGTGCCATCAGTGAGGTAGGGACCCTACCTACCGGGGAGCTGTTTTTT
CAISEVGTLPTGELFF
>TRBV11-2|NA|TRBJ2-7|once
TGTGCCAGCAGCTTAATCATTCCTTGGCCGGGGGCCTCCTACGAGCAGTACTTC
CASSLIIPWPGASYEQYF